The 25 T cell receptor beta chains listed next were all sequenced from one sample in a study of T cell clonotyping in hematopoietic cell transplantation. Only in-frame clones appear in the TCRdb table, and some are missing; sequencing was by immunoSEQ multiplex PCR. The profile shows roughly 10,000 clones, roughly 71% of them singletons. Sequenced material: PBMCs, taken 30 days after allogeneic stem cell transplant. These receptors were taken from a female patient in her thirties or forties who had an allogeneic stem cell transplant from a related donor, so T cells may come from the graft donor. Some clones in this sample may be carry-over from other donors' samples.

CDR3 DNA: TGTGCCAGCAGTTTTGGGGGCGCGGTAGGCGAGCAGTACTTC. Protein sequence: CASSFGGAVGEQYF. This chain joins TRBV27 and TRBJ2-7; a possible D gene is TRBD1 (6 bases). Germline loops: CDR1 MNHEY, CDR2 SMNVEV (reference sequence). V lost 3 bases and J 6 bases, leaving 15 bases between the germline ends. CDR3 length equals 14 residues.

The chain has TRBV9 and TRBJ2-1; TRBD2 matches at 11 bases. The CDR3 sequence is 17 residues long. V shed 3 bases, J shed 6 bases, and the junction held 11 bases outside the gene matches. Germline V CDR1 and CDR2: SGDLS, YYNGEE. As DNA, the CDR3 is TGTGCCAGCAGCGCCTCGCTAGCGGGAGGTAGGTTCAATGAGCAGTTCTTC. Its translation: CASSASLAGGRFNEQFF.

This clone was seen just once. This rearrangement joins TRBV25-1 to TRBJ1-3, with D hard to call. Germline V gene sequence: CDR1 MGHDK, CDR2 SYGVNS. The CDR3 consists of 15 residues. The V and J ends lost 2 bases and 2 bases respectively, with 10 bases between them. The CDR3 nucleotides read TGTGCCAGCAGTGAAGGAGGGATTACTGGAAACACCATATATTTT. Residues: CASSEGGITGNTIYF.

The genes are TRBV11-3 and TRBJ2-7; 7 nucleotides line up with TRBD1. Germline-derived CDR1 and CDR2 are SGHNT and YENEEA. V gave up 1 base and J gave up 6 bases; unmatched junction bases: 12. This CDR3 comprises 16 residues. The chain's CDR3 is CASSLGRARQGPEQYF. The CDR3 region has the DNA TGTGCCAGCAGCTTAGGGCGCGCGAGACAGGGACCCGAGCAGTACTTC.

This clone appeared a few times. The V call is TRBV7-9, the J call TRBJ2-1, with D hard to call. Trimming removed 7 bases from V and 8 bases from J, with 12 bases in between. The CDR3 totals 12 residues. Germline V gives CDR1 SEHNR, CDR2 FQNEAQ (reference sequence). The CDR3 is CASTPTIDEQFF. The DNA of the CDR3 is TGTGCCAGCACCCCCACCATCGATGAGCAGTTCTTC.

The V call is TRBV5-1, the J call TRBJ1-6; 7 bases are a match to TRBD1. V lost 4 bases and J lost 7; bases outside the gene matches: 8. The CDR3 is 15 residues long. Germline-derived CDR1 and CDR2 are SGHRS and YFSETQ. The CDR3 DNA follows: TGCGCCAGCAGCGCAGGGGGTGCCCTCAATTCACCCCTCCACTTT. This translates into CASSAGGALNSPLHF. The full variable domain, with the rest looked up from reference TRBV5-1 and TRBJ1-6, is KAGVTQTPRYLIKTRGQQVTLSCSPISGHRSVSWYQQTPGQGLQFLFEYFSETQRNKGNFPGRFSGRQFSNSRSEMNVSTLELGDSALYLCASSAGGALNSPLHFGNGTRLTVT.

This clone was recorded only once. The chain couples TRBV6-4 to TRBJ2-1; D remains unclear. This CDR3 region has 14 residues. V shed 3 bases and J shed 8 bases, with 14 bases lying between them. Germline CDR1 is MRHNA and CDR2 is SNTAGT. The CDR3: CASSEGWERDEQFF. In nucleotides, the CDR3 is TGTGCCAGCAGTGAAGGGTGGGAAAGGGATGAGCAGTTCTTC.

The chain joins TRBV6-6 to TRBJ2-1, with 10 bases matching TRBD2. Germline values: CDR1 MNHNY, CDR2 SVGAGI (reference sequence). V lost 8 bases to trimming and J lost 2 bases; unmatched junction nucleotides: 6. CDR3 length equals 15 residues. DNA of the CDR3: TGTGCCAGCGTCCAGCGGGAGGGCCCCTACAATGAGCAGTTCTTC. This translates into CASVQREGPYNEQFF.

Details on this clone: The sample carries other DNA sequences with the same CDR3. The rearrangement joins TRBV7-2 to TRBJ2-1; tentatively, D is TRBD1 (6 bases). From germline, CDR1 is SGHTA and CDR2 FQGNSA. The length of the CDR3 is 15 residues. Trimming cost V 4 bases and J 1 base, with 11 bases left between them. Here the CDR3 reads CASSSRGPSYNEQFF. CDR3 coding DNA: TGTGCCAGCAGCTCCAGGGGCCCGTCCTACAATGAGCAGTTCTTC.

The CDR3, as DNA: TGTGCCAGCAGTCCCCCCAGGGCGACTAGCGGGGTCGGGGAGCAGTACTTC. This encodes CASSPPRATSGVGEQYF. The chain has TRBV27 and TRBJ2-7, with 11 positions matching TRBD2. Per the germline V gene, CDR1 is MNHEY and CDR2 is SMNVEV (reference sequence). V gave up 5 bases and J gave up 7 bases; unmatched junction bases: 16. The CDR3 totals 17 residues.

V usage is TRBV4-2 and J usage is TRBJ1-2; a possible D gene is TRBD1 (5 bases). In germline, CDR1 is LGHNA, CDR2 YNFKEQ. The CDR3 contains 18 residues. V shed 0 bases and J shed 0 bases, with 17 bases lying between them. CDR3: CASSQDGGPTEANYGYTF. For the CDR3, the DNA is TGTGCCAGCAGCCAAGATGGGGGACCCACCGAAGCTAACTATGGCTACACCTTC.

This chain's CDR3 is CASSQEGERAEAFF. Here the CDR3 DNA reads TGTGCCAGCAGCCAAGAAGGAGAAAGGGCTGAAGCTTTCTTT. The chain carries TRBV4-2 and TRBJ1-1; D is ambiguous. The ends were cut back, 0 bases at V and 6 bases at J, with 11 bases in the middle. Looked up from germline, CDR1 is LGHNA and CDR2 is YNFKEQ. The CDR3 runs to 14 residues.

This clone was detected only a few times. V gene TRBV7-9 combines with J gene TRBJ2-2; maybe TRBD1 (5 bases). The CDR3 length is 15 residues. Germline-derived CDR1 and CDR2 are SEHNR and FQNEAQ (reference sequence). Between the trimmed V and J ends, which lost 1 base and 6 bases, there was a span of 12 bases. The CDR3 here is CASSLVQGLPGELFF. The DNA of the CDR3 is TGTGCCAGCAGCTTAGTCCAGGGTTTGCCCGGGGAGCTGTTTTTT.

This clone occurred a few times. V usage is TRBV6-1 and J usage is TRBJ1-5; D may be TRBD1 (6 bases). The CDR3 contains 14 residues. V shed 0 bases and J shed 7 bases, with 10 bases lying between them. Germline CDR1 is MNHNS and CDR2 is SASEGT. CDR3 nucleotides: TGTGCCAGCAGTGAAGCAGGGGGATCCCAGCCCCAGCATTTT. The encoded protein is CASSEAGGSQPQHF.

V is TRBV9 and J is TRBJ2-1; 12 positions agree with TRBD2. CDR3 length: 13 residues. Germline CDR1 is SGDLS and CDR2 is YYNGEE. J lost 4 bases, V lost 7 bases, and 0 bases had no gene match. CDR3 in amino acids: CASGTSGYNEQFF. The DNA of the CDR3 is TGTGCCAGCGGGACTAGCGGGTACAATGAGCAGTTCTTC.

This chain uses TRBV25-1 with TRBJ1-3; no definite D call. CDR1 is MGHDK, CDR2 SYGVNS, per germline. The CDR3 has 16 amino acids. V gave up 4 bases and J gave up 0 bases, with 13 bases separating them. The CDR3 nucleotides read TGTGCCAGCAGTGCTATAGCGGGGTTCTCTGGAAACACCATATATTTT. Protein sequence: CASSAIAGFSGNTIYF.

The table lists this clone with a few counts. The chain couples TRBV11-2 to TRBJ1-3, with D maybe TRBD1 (6 bases). Germline V gene sequence: CDR1 SGHAT, CDR2 FQNNGV. The CDR3 contains 15 residues. The ends were cut back, 7 bases at V and 8 bases at J, with 21 bases in the middle. In nucleotides, the CDR3 is TGTGCCAGCACCCTGTTGGGGAGCCCAGGGGACACCATATATTTT. Residues: CASTLLGSPGDTIYF.

The rearrangement joins TRBV29-1 to TRBJ1-2; D remains unclear. Looked up from germline, CDR1 is SQVTM and CDR2 is ANQGSEA. The V end lost 4 bases, the J end lost 2 bases, and 5 bases lay between the germline ends. This CDR3 has 11 residues. The CDR3 DNA sequence: TGCAGCGTTGGGGCGAACTATGGCTACACCTTC. It is translated as CSVGANYGYTF.

The gene calls are TRBV11-2 and TRBJ2-3; maybe TRBD2 (7 bases). The CDR3 contains 11 residues. Germline CDR1 is SGHAT and CDR2 is FQNNGV. Trimming left V 6 bases short and J 11 bases short, with 12 bases between. CDR3 sequence (DNA): TGTGCCAGCAGTTTGGGGGGGCTGCAGTATTTT. This codes for CASSLGGLQYF.

The chain joins TRBV11-2 to TRBJ2-6; TRBD1 matches 7 bases. V was pared by 4 bases and J by 0 bases, with 3 bases of the junction left unmatched. Looked up from germline, CDR1 is SGHAT and CDR2 is FQNNGV. The CDR3 spans 16 residues. The chain's CDR3 is CASSYNRGSGANVLTF. CDR3 in DNA: TGTGCCAGCAGCTACAACAGGGGCTCTGGGGCCAACGTCCTGACTTTC. The entire variable domain, with the rest obtained from reference TRBV11-2 and TRBJ2-6, is as follows: EAGVAQSPRYKIIEKRQSVAFWCNPISGHATLYWYQQILGQGPKLLIQFQNNGVVDDSQLPKDRFSAERLKGVDSTLKIQPAKLEDSAVYLCASSYNRGSGANVLTFGAGSRLTVL.

The chain recombines TRBV5-1 with TRBJ1-2, with TRBD1 identical over 9 bases. The CDR3 has 16 amino acids. CDR1 is SGHRS, CDR2 YFSETQ, per germline. V was clipped by 4 bases and J by 2 bases; unmatched bases: 9. The CDR3 DNA sequence: TGCGCCAGCAGCCCCGGGACAGGGAAGTTAAACTATGGCTACACCTTC. It codes for CASSPGTGKLNYGYTF.

V is TRBV5-1 and J is TRBJ2-2, with 14 bases aligning to TRBD2. Germline V lookup: CDR1 SGHRS, CDR2 YFSETQ. The V and J ends lost 4 bases and 5 bases, in that order; junction bases with no gene match: 7. The CDR3 extends over 17 amino acids. For the CDR3, the DNA is TGCGCCAGCAGCCCGGGACTAGCGGGAGTTAGGACCGGGGAGCTGTTTTTT. Protein: CASSPGLAGVRTGELFF.

The CDR3 coding sequence is TGTGCCAGCAGTGAAGAGGGGGCGCGTAGCAATCAGCCCCAGCATTTT. This translates into CASSEEGARSNQPQHF. The chain couples TRBV6-1 to TRBJ1-5; 7 nucleotides align to TRBD1. From germline, CDR1 is MNHNS and CDR2 SASEGT. The V gene end was trimmed by 1 base and the J gene end by 0 bases; junction bases not matched to a gene: 3. The CDR3 runs to 16 residues.

The chain joins TRBV5-1 to TRBJ2-3; D remains unclear. Germline CDR1 reads SGHRS; CDR2 reads YFSETQ. This CDR3 is 13 amino acids long. Between the trimmed V and J ends, which lost 1 base and 3 bases, there was a span of 6 bases. The CDR3, as DNA: TGCGCCAGCAGCTTGCTGCTTACAGATACGCAGTATTTT. It specifies CASSLLLTDTQYF.

This chain links TRBV29-1 with TRBJ2-7; 7 bases fit TRBD1. CDR3 size: 13 residues. Germline V gene lookup returns CDR1 SQVTM and CDR2 ANQGSEA. The V and J ends lost 3 bases and 2 bases, in that order; junction bases with no gene match: 4. This CDR3 reads CSVDGDSPYEQYF. The CDR3 nucleotides read TGCAGCGTTGATGGGGACAGCCCCTACGAGCAGTACTTC.